The source of this T cell receptor (beta chain) is a study of CXCR3-negative and CXCR3-positive naive CD8 T cells. Within the CD8+ T cell compartment, naive cells were CD45RO-CCR7+CD27+CD95-. Germline CDR1 MNHEY, CDR2 SMNVEV (reference sequence). The CDR3 extends over 15 amino acids. Libraries of TRB cDNA were made by 5' RACE and carried UMIs. TCRdb reprocessed the 5' RACE reads, with one entry per CDR3 protein and no DNA. This table lists some 66,000 distinct CDR3 sequences. The genes are TRBV27 and TRBJ2-7; TCRdb picks TRBD1, but there is no DNA to check that call. This TCR was recovered from a human donor in good health. Some clones in this sample may be carry-over from other donors' samples. Material for sequencing was naive CXCR3- CD8+ T cells from blood. The subset was: CD45RO-CCR7+CD27+CD95- naive CD8+ T cells lacking CXCR3 (TNR3-). This CDR3 is CASSPGTGFSYEQYF.